A single sample is the source of the 4 T cell receptor beta chains below, sequenced in a study of persistence of HIV-infected CD4 T cells. Cells were stimulated with CMV-infected fibroblast lysates at around 9.1 ug/mL. Sorted nonresponding memory CD4+ T cells were CD40L-negative, CD69-negative, CD45RO-high. These receptors have no identified antigens. This was the immunoSEQ version 4 assay in survey mode. Data came from immunoSEQ multiplex PCR; TCRdb stores just in-frame clones and leaves some out. The sample consists of over 25,000 clones, roughly 82% of them appearing once. The source was CD4+ T cells sorted from PBMCs after roughly 18-hour stimulation, collected from a patient who received antiretroviral therapy. The source is an adult man with HIV who was CMV-seropositive.

The CDR3 region is CASSVGGSSIYGYTF. CDR3 in DNA: TGTGCCAGCAGCGTAGGGGGAAGCAGTATCTATGGCTACACCTTC. The gene calls are TRBV9 and TRBJ1-2; D gene ambiguous. Trimming cost V 0 bases and J 4 bases, with 13 bases left between them. This CDR3 contains 15 residues. Germline CDR1 reads SGDLS; CDR2 reads YYNGEE.

Concerning this clone itself: The junction does not match germline at one end; this may be a read error. V usage is TRBV2 and J usage is TRBJ1-2, with TRBD1 as a possible D gene (6 bases). Germline loops: CDR1 SNHLY, CDR2 FYNNEI. The CDR3 covers 12 residues. CDR3 region: CASTEQGYGYTF. For the CDR3, the DNA is TGTGCCAGCACTGAACAGGGCTATGGCTACACCTTC.

The rearrangement links TRBV5-8 to TRBJ2-7, with D possibly being TRBD1 (6 bases). The CDR3 is 12 amino acids. V lost 0 bases and J lost 10, with 11 bases in between. Per germline, CDR1 SGHTS and CDR2 YDEGEE. The CDR3, as DNA: TGTGCCAGCAGCTTGGCCAAGGGACACCAGTACTTC. It is translated as CASSLAKGHQYF.

V usage is TRBV7-3 and J usage is TRBJ2-7, with TRBD2 as a possible D gene (5 bases). Germline V lookup: CDR1 SGHTA, CDR2 FQGTGA. The CDR3 runs 13 residues. The ends were cut back, 2 bases at V and 4 bases at J, with 9 bases in the middle. The chain's CDR3 is CASSLATGYEQYF. The DNA for the CDR3 is TGTGCCAGCAGCTTAGCGACGGGATACGAGCAGTACTTC.